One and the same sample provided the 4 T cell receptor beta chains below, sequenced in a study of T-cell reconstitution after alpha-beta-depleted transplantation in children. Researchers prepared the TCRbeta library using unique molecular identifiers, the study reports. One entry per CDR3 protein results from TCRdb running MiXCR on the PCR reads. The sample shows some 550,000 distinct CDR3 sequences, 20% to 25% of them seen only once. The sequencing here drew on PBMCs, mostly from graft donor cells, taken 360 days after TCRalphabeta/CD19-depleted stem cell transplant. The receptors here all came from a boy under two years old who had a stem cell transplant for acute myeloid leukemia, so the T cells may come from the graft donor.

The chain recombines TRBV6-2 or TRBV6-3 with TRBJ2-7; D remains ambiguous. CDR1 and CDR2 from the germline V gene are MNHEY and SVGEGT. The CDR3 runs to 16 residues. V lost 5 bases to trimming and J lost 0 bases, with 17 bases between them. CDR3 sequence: CASSTIRASSSYEQYF. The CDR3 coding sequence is TGTGCCAGCAGTACTATTAGGGCGTCGAGCTCCTACGAGCAGTACTTC.

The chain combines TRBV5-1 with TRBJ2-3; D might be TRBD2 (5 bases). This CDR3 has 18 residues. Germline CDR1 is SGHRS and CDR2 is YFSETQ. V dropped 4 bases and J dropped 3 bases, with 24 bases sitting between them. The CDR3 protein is CASSPGLRAAGDTDTQYF. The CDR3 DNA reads TGCGCCAGCAGCCCGGGCTTAAGGGCCGCGGGTGATACAGATACGCAGTATTTT.

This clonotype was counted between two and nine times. The DNA of the CDR3 is TGTGCCACCAGTTTCAGGGGGGGAGAGACCCAGTACTTC. Its translation: CATSFRGGETQYF. The rearrangement links TRBV24-1 to TRBJ2-5, with D perhaps assigned TRBD1 or TRBD2 (7 bases each). Trimming took off 6 bases at V and 4 bases at J, with 11 bases between the two ends. The germline V gene has CDR1 KGHDR and CDR2 SFDVKD. There are 13 residues in the CDR3.

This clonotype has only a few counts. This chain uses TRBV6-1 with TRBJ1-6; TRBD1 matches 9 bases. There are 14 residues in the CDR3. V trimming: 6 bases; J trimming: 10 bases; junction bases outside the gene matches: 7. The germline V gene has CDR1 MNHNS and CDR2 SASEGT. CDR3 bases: TGTGCCAGCAGCCACAGGGGGCTAGAGTCACCCCTCCACTTT. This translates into CASSHRGLESPLHF.